This entry concerns a single T cell receptor beta chain. This sample was taken from a study of low-dose radiotherapy and immunotherapy resistance in tumors. Study as a whole: Intravenous ipilimumab 1 mg/kg every six weeks was given with nivolumab 240 mg every two weeks.

First-strand cDNA used TRAV- and TRBV-specific primers, covering alpha and beta chains. TCRs were put through around 20 PCR cycles of amplification with Phusion. A constant-region primer and the V-primer adapter served as the primer pair. TCRdb recomputed calls from the reads with MiXCR, one row per CDR3 protein. There are around 9,800 distinct CDR3 sequences in the sample; roughly four fifths occur only once, and about 1.5% lies in the top ten. V lost 6 bases, J lost 4 bases, and 10 bases stayed unmatched. The CDR3 has 15 residues. CDR1 is SGHRS and CDR2 is YFSETQ in the germline V gene. This TCR derives from a human donor with advanced metastatic prostate, ovarian, gallbladder or colorectal cancer (not recorded which). This table probably holds off-target reads from a library built for another chain. The chain links TRBV5-1 to TRBJ1-1; TRBD1 aligns across 9 bases. CDR3: CASTLTTGGFTEAFF. For the CDR3, the DNA is TGCGCCAGCACACTGACCACAGGGGGCTTCACTGAAGCTTTCTTT.